The next 18 T cell receptor beta chains were all read from a single sample in a study of blood T cell repertoires in COVID-19. Generated by immunoSEQ multiplex PCR, the TCRdb table keeps only in-frame clones and is missing some. The table shows roughly 140,000 clones, with around nine tenths occurring only once. Sequencing was done on a sample of peripheral blood. These receptors were obtained from a middle-aged woman with acute or convalescent COVID-19.

The V call is TRBV6-5, the J call TRBJ1-5; D is possibly TRBD1 (5 bases). With 5 bases removed from V and 0 bases from J, the gap between germline ends came to 11 bases. The CDR3 is 15 amino acids. CDR1 and CDR2 from the germline V gene are MNHEY and SVGAGI. CDR3 in DNA: TGTGCCAGCAGTAGCCAGGGAAATAGCAATCAGCCCCAGCATTTT. It yields the protein CASSSQGNSNQPQHF.

CDR3 nucleotide sequence: TGTGCCAGCAGCAAAGCAAAGACTAGCGGGAGCACAGATACGCAGTATTTT. This sequence encodes CASSKAKTSGSTDTQYF. V and J are TRBV21-1 and TRBJ2-3; the table assigns TRBD2, which was not confirmed against the DNA. TRBV21-1 is a known pseudogene. The CDR3 is made up of 17 amino acids.

V is TRBV5-1 and J is TRBJ2-5; TRBD2 aligns across 7 bases. This CDR3 region has 15 residues. Germline CDR1 and CDR2: SGHRS and YFSETQ. The trim removed 3 bases at V and 1 base at J, leaving 6 bases unmatched. CDR3 sequence reads: CASSSAGTTQETQYF. CDR3 nucleotide sequence: TGCGCCAGCAGCTCCGCCGGGACTACCCAAGAGACCCAGTACTTC. The variable domain in full, with the rest retrieved from reference TRBV5-1 and TRBJ2-5, is KAGVTQTPRYLIKTRGQQVTLSCSPISGHRSVSWYQQTPGQGLQFLFEYFSETQRNKGNFPGRFSGRQFSNSRSEMNVSTLELGDSALYLCASSSAGTTQETQYFGPGTRLLVL.

The rearrangement links TRBV18 to TRBJ1-2; 9 positions match TRBD1. V shed 6 bases and J 8 bases; nucleotides not matched to a gene: 7. Germline V gene lookup returns CDR1 KGHSH and CDR2 LQKENI. The CDR3 runs to 13 residues. The CDR3: CASSPDRGRGYTF. In nucleotides, the CDR3 is TGTGCCAGCTCGCCGGACAGGGGTAGGGGCTACACCTTC.

The chain employs TRBV11-2 and TRBJ2-3; 7 bases are shared with TRBD2. Germline V gene lookup returns CDR1 SGHAT and CDR2 FQNNGV. CDR3 length: 15 residues. The V segment lost 1 base and the J segment 5 bases; nucleotides outside the gene matches: 6. The CDR3 region has the DNA TGTGCCAGCAGCTTAGGGCGGGAGTGGGGAGATACGCAGTATTTT. Encoded protein: CASSLGREWGDTQYF.

This clone was seen once. The V call is TRBV19, the J call TRBJ2-2; 10 bases match TRBD1. Trimming cost V 5 bases and J 4 bases; bases outside gene matches: 10. CDR1 and CDR2 (germline): LNHDA, SQIVND (reference sequence). This CDR3 contains 17 residues. The CDR3 loop is CASSSSLGTGATGELFF. The DNA of the CDR3 is TGTGCCAGTAGTTCTTCCCTGGGGACAGGGGCCACCGGGGAGCTGTTTTTT.

The J gene is TRBJ1-2, the V gene TRBV4-3; tentative D call: TRBD1 (6 bases). This CDR3 has 14 amino acids. Trimming stripped 4 bases from V and 3 bases from J, with 12 bases between. Germline CDR1 reads LGHNA; CDR2 reads YSLEER. The CDR3 nucleotides read TGCGCCAGCAGCCTGATGACAGGAGACTATGGCTACACCTTC. The encoded protein is CASSLMTGDYGYTF.

This chain joins TRBV6-5 and TRBJ1-2; D might be TRBD1 (6 bases). The CDR3 is 13 amino acids. CDR1 is MNHEY and CDR2 is SVGAGI in the germline V gene. The V end lost 2 bases, the J end lost 7 bases, and 11 bases lay between the germline ends. Here the CDR3 reads CASSYRQASGYTF. CDR3 nucleotides: TGTGCCAGCAGTTACCGACAGGCCAGTGGCTACACCTTC.

This chain links TRBV3-1 (or the pseudogene TRBV3-2) with TRBJ1-6; the match to TRBD1 covers 9 bases. Germline lookup yields CDR1 LGHDT and CDR2 YNNKEL (reference sequence). This CDR3 is 17 amino acids long. The V and J ends lost 3 bases and 4 bases, in that order; junction bases with no gene match: 7. The CDR3 region is CASSHRDRVGYNSPLHF. The CDR3 region has the DNA TGTGCCAGCAGCCACAGGGACAGGGTTGGGTATAATTCACCCCTCCACTTT.

This clone was recorded once. The gene calls are TRBV30 and TRBJ2-7, with 8 bases lining up with TRBD2. The CDR3 runs 12 residues. Germline assignment: CDR1 GTSNPN and CDR2 SVGIG (reference sequence). The CDR3 reads CAAGAPTYEQYF. DNA for the CDR3: TGTGCAGCGGGGGCCCCTACCTACGAGCAGTACTTC.

The genes are TRBV12-5 and TRBJ2-1; TRBD2 matches 8 bases. This CDR3 contains 14 residues. Unmatched junction bases numbered 7, after V lost 6 bases and J lost 6 bases. Per germline, CDR1 LGHNT and CDR2 FRNRAP. The CDR3 here is CASGTSGAINEQFF. CDR3 sequence (DNA): TGTGCTAGTGGCACTAGCGGAGCGATCAATGAGCAGTTCTTC.

The chain joins TRBV2 to TRBJ1-3; the D is unclear. Trimming left V 4 bases short and J 12 bases short, with 7 bases between. The germline V gene encodes CDR1 SNHLY and CDR2 FYNNEI. The CDR3 has 10 residues. CDR3 loop: CASSGHNIYF. The CDR3 nucleotides read TGTGCCAGCAGTGGACACAACATATATTTT.

This chain links TRBV30 with TRBJ2-1; 8 bases map to TRBD1. The junction had 12 bases not matched to a gene; V was cut back by 5 bases and J by 15 bases. Germline CDR1 GTSNPN, CDR2 SVGIG (reference sequence). The CDR3 totals 12 residues. CDR3 nucleotides: TGTGCCTGGTCTCGGCAGGGGGCCTTCCCGTTCTTC. It codes for CAWSRQGAFPFF.

The gene calls are TRBV5-4 and TRBJ2-1; D perhaps matches TRBD1 (7 bases). CDR1 is SGHNT and CDR2 is YYREEE in the germline V gene (reference sequence). V gave up 1 base and J gave up 8 bases, with 13 bases separating them. The CDR3 length is 14 residues. CDR3: CASSLNARGDEQFF. The CDR3 DNA is TGTGCCAGCAGCTTGAACGCCAGGGGGGATGAGCAGTTCTTC.

The chain has TRBV5-1 and TRBJ2-1, with 12 bases aligning to TRBD2. Germline trimming cut 4 bases from V and 9 bases from J; bases unmatched to any gene: 8. The CDR3 is 15 residues long. The germline V gene has CDR1 SGHRS and CDR2 YFSETQ. The CDR3 loop reads CASSDLAGGPGEQFF. CDR3 coding DNA: TGCGCCAGCAGCGACCTAGCGGGGGGGCCGGGTGAGCAGTTCTTC.

The J gene is TRBJ1-6, the V gene TRBV3-1 (or the pseudogene TRBV3-2), with a weak D call TRBD1 (5 bases). Germline V gene lookup returns CDR1 LGHDT and CDR2 YNNKEL (reference sequence). Trimming shortened V by 4 bases and J by 7 bases, and 8 bases separated the two germline ends. The CDR3 is 13 residues long. DNA of the CDR3: TGTGCCAGCAGCCTGGCAGGGAATTCACCCCTCCACTTT. This codes for CASSLAGNSPLHF.

This sequence joins TRBV6-1 and TRBJ1-2, with D unclear. Germline V CDR1 and CDR2: MNHNS, SASEGT. V lost 3 bases, J lost 3 bases, and 5 bases lay in between. There are 12 residues in the CDR3. CDR3 DNA: TGTGCCAGCAGTGACCGGGACTATGGCTACACCTTC. Translation gives CASSDRDYGYTF.

This chain connects TRBV27 to TRBJ1-3; D not resolved. The CDR3 loop spans 13 amino acids. Germline V gives CDR1 MNHEY, CDR2 SMNVEV (reference sequence). Trimming shortened V by 8 bases and J by 5 bases, and 13 bases separated the two germline ends. CDR3 residues: CASGFVDRNTIYF. The CDR3 bases are TGTGCCAGCGGCTTCGTTGACAGAAACACCATATATTTT.